This entry features one TCR beta chain sequence. The data were obtained in a study of T cells expressing NK-cell markers. About the study: Investigators obtained TCR beta repertoires from sorted CD3+CD56+NKG2C+, CD3+CD56+NKG2C- and CD3+CD56-NKG2C+ T cells. In the group of eight sequenced donors, seven were HCMV-seropositive and one was seronegative.

Per germline, CDR1 MNHEY and CDR2 SMNVEV (reference sequence). CDR3 size: 12 residues. TCRdb re-called the 5' RACE reads and catalogs CDR3 proteins one per entry, DNA excluded. The sample table includes 300,000 to 500,000 distinct CDR3 sequences. This TCR came from a woman aged 45-59 years in good health. V gene TRBV27 combines with J gene TRBJ1-5; TCRdb's D call of TRBD1 is untestable without DNA. The sequenced material came from blood T cells: a sorted CD56 or NKG2C T cell subset, CD4+ or CD8+ T cells, or bulk PBMC T cells (not recorded which). The CDR3 region is CASRAGGQPQHF.